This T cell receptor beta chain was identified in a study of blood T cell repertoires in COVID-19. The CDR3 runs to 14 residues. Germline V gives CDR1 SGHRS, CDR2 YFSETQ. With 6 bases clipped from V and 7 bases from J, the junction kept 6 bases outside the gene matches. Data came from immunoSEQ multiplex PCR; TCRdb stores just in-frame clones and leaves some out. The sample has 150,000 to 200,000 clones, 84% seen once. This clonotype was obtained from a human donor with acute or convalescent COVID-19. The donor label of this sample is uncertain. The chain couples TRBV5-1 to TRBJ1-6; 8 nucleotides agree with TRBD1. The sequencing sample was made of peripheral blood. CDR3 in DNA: TGCGCCAGCAACAAGGGACAGGCCAATTCACCCCTCCACTTT. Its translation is CASNKGQANSPLHF.